A selection of T cell receptor beta chains follows, all from one sample in a study of T-cell memory formation after mild COVID-19. TCRdb fed the 5' RACE reads into MiXCR, producing one record per CDR3 protein. Of fewer than 700,000 distinct CDR3 sequences listed, over 15% are singletons. The sequencing input was PBMCs or a T cell subset sorted from them (not recorded which). These TCRs come from an adult woman who had mild COVID-19 (a few samples of this study predate the infection). Cell type and time point are not known. Each CDR3 is given with its conserved first and last residue. The order of the fields is CDR3 protein, CDR3 DNA, D gene, J gene, clone size, V gene. A D gene is named only where the DNA matches it firmly. Size is omitted from some rows. Given values are once, few, many or a class for expanded clones.

CASSLRTEGTEAFF	TGTGCCAGCAGCTTACGGACAGAAGGAACTGAAGCTTTCTTT	.	TRBJ1-1	.	TRBV7-9
CASSRDRSTEAFF	TGTGCCAGCAGCCGCGACAGGAGCACTGAAGCTTTCTTT	.	TRBJ1-1	.	TRBV6-6
CASSPTAGGYEQYF	TGCGCCAGCAGCCCTACGGCGGGCGGGTACGAGCAGTACTTC	.	TRBJ2-7	.	TRBV4-3
CASSLYLSGTHNEQFF	TGTGCCAGCTCACTCTACCTTAGCGGGACTCACAATGAGCAGTTCTTC	TRBD2	TRBJ2-1	few	TRBV18
CSGRSRWSTDTQYF	TGCAGTGGGCGATCTAGGTGGAGCACAGATACGCAGTATTTT	.	TRBJ2-3	.	TRBV20-1
CASSTGGVETQYF	TGTGCCAGCAGCACCGGAGGGGTGGAGACCCAGTACTTC	.	TRBJ2-5	.	TRBV11-1
CASSVGGSDTQYF	TGTGCCAGCAGCGTAGGTGGAAGCGATACGCAGTATTTT	.	TRBJ2-3	few	TRBV9
CASSLVGFANYGYTF	TGTGCCAGCAGCTTAGTAGGGTTTGCTAACTATGGCTACACCTTC	.	TRBJ1-2	.	TRBV7-9
CASSSKVWDRSENTIYF	TGTGCCAGCAGCTCAAAAGTCTGGGACAGGTCTGAAAACACCATATATTTT	TRBD1	TRBJ1-3	.	TRBV7-9
CASSGRWTEAFF	TGTGCCAGCTCGGGAAGGTGGACTGAAGCTTTCTTT	.	TRBJ1-1	few	TRBV18
CASRGQGEGEQYF	TGTGCCAGCCGAGGACAGGGGGAAGGCGAGCAGTACTTC	TRBD1	TRBJ2-7	few	TRBV12-3/TRBV12-4
CATSDLRVYNEQFF	TGTGCCACCAGTGATTTGCGCGTTTACAATGAGCAGTTCTTC	.	TRBJ2-1	.	TRBV24-1
CASIRLSEGNEQFF	TGTGCCAGTATTCGACTCTCCGAGGGCAATGAGCAGTTCTTC	.	TRBJ2-1	few	TRBV12-3/TRBV12-4
CASSEGILAFF	TGCGCCAGCAGCGAGGGGATTCTCGCTTTCTTT	.	TRBJ1-1	.	TRBV5-1
CASSLFSGGGGTGELFF	TGTGCCAGCAGCCTATTCTCGGGAGGAGGGGGCACCGGGGAGCTGTTTTTT	.	TRBJ2-2	few	TRBV7-2
CASSSSWAGEQYF	TGTGCCAGCAGCTCAAGTTGGGCTGGCGAGCAGTACTTC	.	TRBJ2-7	.	TRBV7-6
CASSPEMDSPLHF	TGTGCCAGCAGCCCTGAGATGGATTCACCCCTCCACTTT	.	TRBJ1-6	.	TRBV3-1
CASSPPGEQYF	TGTGCCAGCAGTCCACCGGGAGAGCAGTACTTC	.	TRBJ2-7	.	TRBV18
CAISESREAYNEQFF	TGTGCCATCAGTGAGTCGAGGGAAGCCTACAATGAGCAGTTCTTC	.	TRBJ2-1	few	TRBV10-3
CASRAGARTHLF	TGTGCCAGCAGGGCAGGGGCCCGGACCCACCTTTTT	.	TRBJ1-5	few	TRBV6-1
CASSATGGGNQPQHF	TGCGCCAGCAGCGCCACAGGGGGCGGCAATCAGCCCCAGCATTTT	TRBD1	TRBJ1-5	few	TRBV5-1
CASSQEQGRIGEQYF	TGTGCCAGCAGCCAAGAACAGGGGAGGATTGGCGAGCAGTACTTC	.	TRBJ2-7	.	TRBV4-2
CSALLGVELHEQFF	TGCAGTGCTCTGCTAGGGGTGGAGTTGCATGAGCAGTTCTTC	.	TRBJ2-1	.	TRBV20-1
CSVARDRMNTEAFF	TGCAGCGTAGCCCGGGACAGAATGAACACTGAAGCTTTCTTT	TRBD1	TRBJ1-1	few	TRBV29-1
CSAREGGVYGYTF	TGCAGTGCTAGAGAAGGGGGCGTCTATGGCTACACCTTC	TRBD1	TRBJ1-2	.	TRBV20-1
CASSYGQGSSQYF	TGTGCCAGCAGTTACGGACAGGGGAGTTCCCAGTACTTC	TRBD1	TRBJ2-5	few	TRBV6-6
CASSPRGGINEQFF	TGTGCCAGCAGCCCCCGGGGAGGGATCAATGAGCAGTTCTTC	TRBD2	TRBJ2-1	few	TRBV5-5
CASSLTGLDSPLHF	TGTGCCAGCAGCTTGACAGGGTTGGATTCACCCCTCCACTTT	TRBD1	TRBJ1-6	few	TRBV7-2
CASSFVSGATGELFF	TGTGCCAGCAGTTTTGTGTCAGGGGCCACCGGGGAGCTGTTTTTT	.	TRBJ2-2	.	TRBV12-3/TRBV12-4
CATSDNRQMTDTQYF	TGTGCCACCAGTGACAATCGACAGATGACAGATACGCAGTATTTT	.	TRBJ2-3	few	TRBV24-1
CATSGSLTGHNANTGELFF	TGTGCCACCAGTGGCTCCTTGACCGGCCACAACGCGAACACCGGGGAGCTGTTTTTT	.	TRBJ2-2	.	TRBV24-1
CASSPPTGLYNSPLHF	TGTGCCAGTAGTCCCCCTACAGGGCTCTATAATTCACCCCTCCACTTT	.	TRBJ1-6	.	TRBV19
CASSQSIGGHVFTYEQYF	TGTGCCAGCAGCCAATCGATAGGGGGCCACGTTTTCACCTACGAGCAGTACTTC	TRBD1	TRBJ2-7	.	TRBV14
CASSRGQQYNEQFF	TGCGCCAGCAGCCGGGGACAGCAATACAATGAGCAGTTCTTC	TRBD1	TRBJ2-1	.	TRBV5-1
CSVDTGHEGTQYF	TGCAGCGTTGATACCGGGCACGAGGGGACCCAGTACTTC	.	TRBJ2-5	.	TRBV29-1
CASSARTSGELPNTGELFF	TGTGCCAGCAGTGCCCGGACTAGCGGGGAGCTTCCGAACACCGGGGAGCTGTTTTTT	TRBD2	TRBJ2-2	few	TRBV12-3/TRBV12-4
CASSPGSTGVYGYTF	TGTGCCAGCAGCCCAGGCTCGACAGGGGTCTATGGCTACACCTTC	TRBD1	TRBJ1-2	once	TRBV7-6
CASSPGLENNEQFF	TGCGCCAGCAGCCCGGGACTAGAGAACAATGAGCAGTTCTTC	TRBD2	TRBJ2-1	many	TRBV5-1
CASSQERAPGLINEQFF	TGCGCCAGCAGCCAAGAACGGGCCCCGGGCCTGATAAATGAGCAGTTCTTC	.	TRBJ2-1	few	TRBV4-1
CATSDSGLSTDTQYF	TGTGCCACCAGTGATTCAGGGCTCTCCACAGATACGCAGTATTTT	.	TRBJ2-3	.	TRBV24-1
CASSYLGLAGAVYNEQFF	TGTGCCAGCAGTTACTTAGGACTAGCGGGAGCGGTCTACAATGAGCAGTTCTTC	TRBD2	TRBJ2-1	few	TRBV6-5
CASSTRDTVNEQFF	TGTGCCAGCAGCACCCGGGACACTGTGAATGAGCAGTTCTTC	.	TRBJ2-1	.	TRBV11-2
CASSLVPSSGTYNEQFF	TGTGCCAGCAGCTTAGTTCCCTCGAGCGGGACGTACAATGAGCAGTTCTTC	TRBD2	TRBJ2-1	few	TRBV7-3
CASSEPGLAGSGELFF	TGTGCCAGCAGCGAACCGGGACTAGCGGGGTCTGGGGAGCTGTTTTTT	TRBD2	TRBJ2-2	.	TRBV7-9
CASRDVASEQFF	TGTGCCAGCAGGGACGTAGCTTCTGAGCAGTTCTTC	.	TRBJ2-1	few	TRBV6-2/TRBV6-3